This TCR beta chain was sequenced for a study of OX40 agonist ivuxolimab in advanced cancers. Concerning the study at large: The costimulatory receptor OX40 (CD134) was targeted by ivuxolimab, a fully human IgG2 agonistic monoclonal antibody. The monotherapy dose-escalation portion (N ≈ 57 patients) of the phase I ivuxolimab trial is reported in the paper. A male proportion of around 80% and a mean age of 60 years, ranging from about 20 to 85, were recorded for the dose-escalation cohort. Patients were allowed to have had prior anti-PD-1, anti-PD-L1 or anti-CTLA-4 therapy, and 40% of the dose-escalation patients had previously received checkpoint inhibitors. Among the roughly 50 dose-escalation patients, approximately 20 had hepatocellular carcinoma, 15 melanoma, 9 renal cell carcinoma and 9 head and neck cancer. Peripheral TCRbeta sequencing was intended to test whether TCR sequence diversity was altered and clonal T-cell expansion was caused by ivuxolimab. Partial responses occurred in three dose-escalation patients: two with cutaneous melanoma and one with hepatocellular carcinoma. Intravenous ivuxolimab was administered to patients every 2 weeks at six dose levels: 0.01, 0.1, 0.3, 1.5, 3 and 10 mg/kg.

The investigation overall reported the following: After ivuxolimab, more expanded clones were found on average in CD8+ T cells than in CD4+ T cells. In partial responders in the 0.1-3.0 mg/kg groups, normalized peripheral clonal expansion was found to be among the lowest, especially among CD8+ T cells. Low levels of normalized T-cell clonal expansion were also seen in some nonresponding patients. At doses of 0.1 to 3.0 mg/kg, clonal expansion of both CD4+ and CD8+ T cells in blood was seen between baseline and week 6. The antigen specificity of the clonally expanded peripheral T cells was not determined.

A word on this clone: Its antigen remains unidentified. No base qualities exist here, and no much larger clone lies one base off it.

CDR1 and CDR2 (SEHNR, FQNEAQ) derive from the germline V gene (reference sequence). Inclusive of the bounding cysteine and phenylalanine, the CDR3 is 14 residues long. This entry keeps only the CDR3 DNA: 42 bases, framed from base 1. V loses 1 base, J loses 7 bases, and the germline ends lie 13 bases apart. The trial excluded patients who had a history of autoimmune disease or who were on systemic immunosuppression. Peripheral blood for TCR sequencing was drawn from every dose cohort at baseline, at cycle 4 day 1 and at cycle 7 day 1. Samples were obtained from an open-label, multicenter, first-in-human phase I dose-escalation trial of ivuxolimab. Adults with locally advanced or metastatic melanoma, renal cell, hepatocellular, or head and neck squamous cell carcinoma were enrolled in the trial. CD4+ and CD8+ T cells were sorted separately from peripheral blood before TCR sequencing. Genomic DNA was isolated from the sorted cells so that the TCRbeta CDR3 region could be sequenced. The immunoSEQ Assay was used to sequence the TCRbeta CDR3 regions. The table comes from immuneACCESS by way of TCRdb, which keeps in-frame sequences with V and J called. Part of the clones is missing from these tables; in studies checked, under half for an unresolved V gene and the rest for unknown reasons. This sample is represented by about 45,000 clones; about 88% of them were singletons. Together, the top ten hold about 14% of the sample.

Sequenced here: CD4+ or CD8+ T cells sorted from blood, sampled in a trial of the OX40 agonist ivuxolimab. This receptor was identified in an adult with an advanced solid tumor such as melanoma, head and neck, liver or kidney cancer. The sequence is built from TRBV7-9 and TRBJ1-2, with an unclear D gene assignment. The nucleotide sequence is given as TGTGCCAGCAGCTTAGTGGGCCAAGCTAGTGGCTACACCTTC. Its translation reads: CASSLVGQASGYTF. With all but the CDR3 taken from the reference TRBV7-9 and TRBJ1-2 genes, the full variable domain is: DTGVSQNPRHKITKRGQNVTFRCDPISEHNRLYWYRQTLGQGPEFLTYFQNEAQLEKSRLLSDRFSAERPKGSFSTLEIQRTEQGDSAMYLCASSLVGQASGYTFGSGTRLTVV.